Reported below is one T cell receptor (beta chain). The data are from a study of blood T cells in healthy people across ages. Germline V gives CDR1 ENHRY, CDR2 SYGVKD. V was shortened by 4 bases and J by 7 bases, with 14 bases between the two germline ends. The CDR3 totals 15 residues. For the second PCR, which ran for about 6 to 11 cycles, a sample-barcoded 5' primer and a J-beta primer mix were used. Paired-end reads containing CDR3 totaled no fewer than 2.5 million for each sample. TCRdb processed the 5' RACE reads anew with MiXCR; each CDR3 protein has one entry. The sample gives some 1.7 million distinct CDR3 sequences, roughly 27% of which show up once; 7.7% is in the top ten.

The V gene is TRBV10-3, the J gene TRBJ1-6; tentatively, D is TRBD1 (5 bases). Sequenced material: blood. This TCR was recovered from a woman aged 30 to 39 in good health. The CDR3 sequence: CAISGVDRSNSPLHF. CDR3 bases: TGTGCCATCAGTGGCGTAGACAGATCCAATTCACCCCTCCACTTT.